The present TCR beta chain was sequenced within a study of T cell repertoires in cytomegalovirus infection. Study information: It was recently identified HLA-C-restricted and well-studied HLA-B-restricted CMV epitopes that the study used. Through public TCR beta signatures, both CMV infection and matching HLA type were indicated.

Regarding the study as a whole: Identification of carriers of CMV plus the relevant HLA was achieved through cumulative public TCR beta family frequency. CMV-specific TCR beta clonotypes restricted by HLA-C were the ones dominating the ex vivo response.

This clonotype was recorded a few times. Its antigen is still unknown. J was trimmed by 8 bases and V by 5 bases; bases with no gene match: 17. Germline lookup yields CDR1 SNHLY and CDR2 FYNNEI. CDR3 length: 16 residues. TCRdb passed the reads through MiXCR, listing each CDR3 protein once. This table has hundreds of thousands of distinct CDR3 sequences, around 30% appearing once. This rearrangement joins TRBV2 to TRBJ1-2; 7 positions match TRBD1. The source material was cultured CD8+ T cells from PBMCs, sampled from culture after CMV antigen stimulation. This TCR came from a human donor in good health (CMV status not recorded). Some clones in this sample may be carry-over from other donors' samples. The CDR3, as DNA: TGTGCCAGCAGTTTTACAGGGGACGATACGATGAGCGGCTACACCTTC. It yields the protein CASSFTGDDTMSGYTF. The complete variable domain, with remaining parts taken from reference TRBV2 and TRBJ1-2, reads EPEVTQTPSHQVTQMGQEVILRCVPISNHLYFYWYRQILGQKVEFLVSFYNNEISEKSEIFDDQFSVERPDGSNFTLKIRSTKLEDSAMYFCASSFTGDDTMSGYTFGSGTRLTVV.